This T cell receptor (beta chain) emerged from a study of T cell clones after liver transplantation. Study in general: As an antigen-independent comparator, third-party-reactive TCRbeta sequences came from pre-transplant mixed lymphocyte reactions. Three of the eight recipients were HCV-positive; the rest had non-autoimmune, non-viral transplant indications. Study results and limitations: Low donor cell numbers restricted donor-reactive repertoire measurement in a couple of subjects.

A remark on this clone: Its antigen is unidentified.

The CDR3 runs to 15 residues. The germline CDR1 and CDR2 sequences are SGHTA and FQGNSA. Trimming pared 0 bases from V and 2 bases from J, leaving 9 bases between. Some clones are missing from TCRdb's copy, which holds only in-frame ones; the method was immunoSEQ multiplex PCR. The repertoire holds around 78,000 clones, 70% to 90% seen once, with roughly 2.8% in the top ten. This TCR was recovered from a human patient who received a liver transplant. The graft donor may have contributed some T cells. This sample comprised CD4+ T cells from blood, obtained at the 22-month timepoint. This chain joins TRBV7-2 and TRBJ2-3; D remains ambiguous. CDR3 protein: CASSLAWGFTDTQYF. In DNA form, the CDR3 reads TGTGCCAGCAGCTTAGCATGGGGTTTCACAGATACGCAGTATTTT. The full variable domain, with the rest looked up from reference TRBV7-2 and TRBJ2-3, is GAGVSQSPSNKVTEKGKDVELRCDPISGHTALYWYRQSLGQGLEFLIYFQGNSAPDKSGLPSDRFSAERTGGSVSTLTIQRTQQEDSAVYLCASSLAWGFTDTQYFGPGTRLTVL.